These T cell receptor beta chains were read from a single sample in a study of OX40 agonist ivuxolimab in advanced cancers. Clones were read by immunoSEQ multiplex PCR, and TCRdb kept only the in-frame ones, dropping some. This sample has around 72,000 clones, with around 81% found just once. Sequenced material: CD4+ or CD8+ T cells sorted from blood, taken in a trial of the OX40 agonist ivuxolimab. These TCRs come from an adult with an advanced solid tumor such as melanoma, head and neck, liver or kidney cancer. CDR3s include the opening cysteine and the closing phenylalanine or tryptophan. Fields, in order: D gene, J gene, CDR3 length, clone size, V gene, CDR3 protein, CDR3 DNA. A D gene is named only where the DNA matches it firmly. A clone size is listed for some rows: how often the clone was seen (once, few, many), or a class if it is expanded.

. TRBJ1-1 14 . TRBV2 CASSEKVWNTEAFF TGTGCCAGCAGTGAGAAGGTATGGAACACTGAAGCTTTCTTT
. TRBJ2-1 15 . TRBV7-2 CASSERASNYNEQFF TGTGCCAGCAGCGAGAGGGCCTCTAACTACAATGAGCAGTTCTTC
TRBD2 TRBJ2-7 16 . TRBV28 CASSSPSGTSGYEQYF TGTGCCAGCAGTTCGCCCTCCGGGACTAGCGGCTACGAGCAGTACTTC
. TRBJ2-2 16 few TRBV5-4 CASSLEGVANTGELFF TGTGCCAGCAGCCTGGAAGGGGTAGCTAACACCGGGGAGCTGTTTTTT
. TRBJ1-5 13 . TRBV19 CASRGGGGQPQHF TGTGCCAGTAGGGGGGGCGGGGGTCAGCCCCAGCATTTT
. TRBJ1-2 13 few TRBV10-3 CAISPGDVYGYTF TGTGCCATCAGCCCAGGGGACGTCTATGGCTACACCTTC
. TRBJ1-6 13 once TRBV28 CAIRRDGNSPLHF TGTGCCATTCGCCGGGACGGCAATTCACCCCTCCACTTT
. TRBJ1-3 16 . TRBV2 CASSEGRGVSGNTIYF TGTGCCAGCAGTGAAGGTCGGGGAGTCTCTGGAAACACCATATATTTT
. TRBJ2-1 11 . TRBV30 CAWARNNEQFF TGTGCCTGGGCTCGAAACAATGAGCAGTTCTTC
. TRBJ2-3 14 . TRBV15 CATSRDRATDTQYF TGTGCCACCAGCAGAGACAGGGCCACAGATACGCAGTATTTT
. TRBJ1-5 13 . TRBV19 CASSMWSNQPQHF TGTGCCAGTAGTATGTGGAGCAATCAGCCCCAGCATTTT